This TCR beta chain came from a study of cytomegalovirus exposure and HLA in healthy donors. Each donor was nominally healthy when sampled (though unrecorded immune exposures were likely). The PCR contained 60 Vbeta and 13 Jbeta primers. Clones were sequenced by immunoSEQ multiplex PCR, and TCRdb holds only the in-frame ones, with some missing. The sample has 60,000 to 80,000 clones, about four fifths seen once. General study results and limits: A later analysis reportedly found that, within productive TCRs, an Asian-associated ancestry cluster had fewer N-insertions than the mean observed across the roughly 700 donors. Analysis was carried out at a later point, and it linked a missense DCLRE1C variant to TCR beta V- and J-gene trimming. Common viral pathogens (according to a later analysis) appeared linked to several of the most significant clusters.

This clone was observed once. Its antigen is as yet unknown. What was sequenced was PBMCs. The clonotype was recovered from a woman aged 25 to 39 in good health and CMV-seronegative.

CDR3 in amino acids: CSARTAYEQYF. The CDR3 nucleotides are TGCAGTGCTAGGACAGCCTACGAGCAGTACTTC. The rearrangement links TRBV20-1 to TRBJ2-7, with D perhaps matching TRBD1 (5 bases). Germline V gives CDR1 DFQATT, CDR2 SNEGSKA (reference sequence). CDR3 length: 11 residues. V was cut by 3 bases and J by 2 bases, with 5 bases left in between.